This is a list of T cell receptor beta chains from one sample in a study of T cell responses to AZD1222 COVID-19 vaccine. Profiling relied on immunoSEQ multiplex PCR, and the TCRdb table lists in-frame clones only, not all of them. The table has 150,000 to 200,000 clones, 90% to 95% seen once. Sequencing used peripheral blood, obtained 28 days after the second AZD1222 dose. The receptors were sampled from an adult who received the AZD1222 COVID-19 vaccine. The conserved cysteine and the conserved F or W are not part of the CDR3 here.

V	J	CDR3
TRBV5-8	TRBJ2-7	ASSSTGSQQY
TRBV4-1	TRBJ1-1	ASSQDRTKGRAPNTEAF
TRBV2	TRBJ2-7	ASSQVRSGIKYEQY
TRBV18	TRBJ2-5	ASSPQSGQGGQETQY
TRBV6-5	TRBJ1-2	ASGPQTGYGYT
TRBV14	TRBJ2-7	ASSHLLYEQY
TRBV7-9	TRBJ1-5	ASSLGQNSNQPQH
TRBV27	TRBJ2-3	ASSLYPFTSGRAPEFTDTQY
TRBV28	TRBJ1-1	ASRQGGTEAF
TRBV29-1	TRBJ1-1	SVERGTNTEAF
TRBV3-1/TRBV3-2	TRBJ1-2	ASSQDLGQGTGGYT
TRBV6-5	TRBJ1-3	ASVSSGNTIY
TRBV3-1/TRBV3-2	TRBJ2-7	ASSQYSGLQY
TRBV7-2	TRBJ2-3	ASSSWDPGDTQY
TRBV10-3	TRBJ1-1	AISERGGDTEAF
TRBV7-9	TRBJ1-1	ASSTLTGGNTEAF
TRBV29-1	TRBJ2-1	SVAGGSSGTDNEQF
TRBV9	TRBJ1-6	ASSPPEGGTLH
TRBV24-1	TRBJ2-1	ATSDGGRGQGEQF
TRBV6-5	TRBJ2-3	ASLTGGGTDTQY
TRBV10-3	TRBJ2-1	AISGTTSGGSYNEQF
TRBV5-4	TRBJ1-3	ASSSGATGNTIY
TRBV7-9	TRBJ1-1	ASSKTPTGVLKMTEAF
TRBV11-1	TRBJ2-1	ASSREPGRYNEQF
TRBV23-1	TRBJ2-7	ASSQHDTAPSGSEQY
TRBV2	TRBJ1-3	ASSDVRHSGNTIY
TRBV20-1	TRBJ2-7	SAPLGLEQY
TRBV7-2	TRBJ1-2	ASSTDRASKGYT
TRBV28	TRBJ1-5	ASSLKVWTGLSNQPQH
TRBV19	TRBJ2-7	ASSPGVSYEQY
TRBV5-1	TRBJ2-5	ASSLAGTSGETQY
TRBV27	TRBJ2-1	ASSRQSSYNEQF
TRBV18	TRBJ2-1	ASSPLLDSNNNEQF
TRBV29-1	TRBJ1-2	RSWTSRPTG
TRBV6-1	TRBJ1-3	ASSEQGNTIY
TRBV9	TRBJ2-7	ASSLRDTSSYEQY